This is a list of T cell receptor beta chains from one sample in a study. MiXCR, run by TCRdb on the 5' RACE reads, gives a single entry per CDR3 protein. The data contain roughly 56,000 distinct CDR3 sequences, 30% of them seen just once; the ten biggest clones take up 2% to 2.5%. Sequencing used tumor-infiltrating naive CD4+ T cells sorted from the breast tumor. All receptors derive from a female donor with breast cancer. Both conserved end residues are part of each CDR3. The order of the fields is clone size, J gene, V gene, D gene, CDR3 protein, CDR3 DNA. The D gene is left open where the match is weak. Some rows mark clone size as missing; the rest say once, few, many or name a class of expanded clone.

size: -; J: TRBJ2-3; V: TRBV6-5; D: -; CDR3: CASSPQSTDTQYF; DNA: TGTGCCAGCAGTCCACAAAGCACAGATACGCAGTATTTT
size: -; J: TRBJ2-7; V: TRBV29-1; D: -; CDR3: CSVEDAGGDTYEQYF; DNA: TGCAGCGTTGAAGATGCGGGCGGGGACACCTACGAGCAGTACTTC
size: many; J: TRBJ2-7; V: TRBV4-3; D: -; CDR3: CASSQERAYEQYF; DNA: TGCGCCAGCAGCCAAGAGAGAGCCTACGAGCAGTACTTC
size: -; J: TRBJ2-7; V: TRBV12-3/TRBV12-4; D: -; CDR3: CASSFRAHEQYF; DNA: TGTGCCAGCAGTTTTCGGGCCCACGAGCAGTACTTC
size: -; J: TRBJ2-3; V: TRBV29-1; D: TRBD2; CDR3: CSVGLPSEGNTQYF; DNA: TGCAGCGTGGGACTACCATCAGAAGGAAATACGCAGTATTTT
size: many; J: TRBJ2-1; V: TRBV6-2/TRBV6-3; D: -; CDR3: CASSPRFGEQFF; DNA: TGTGCCAGCAGTCCCCGGTTCGGTGAGCAGTTCTTC
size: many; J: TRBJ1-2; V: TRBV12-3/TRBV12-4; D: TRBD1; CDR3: CASRTGGGYGYTF; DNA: TGTGCCAGCAGAACAGGGGGAGGCTATGGCTACACCTTC
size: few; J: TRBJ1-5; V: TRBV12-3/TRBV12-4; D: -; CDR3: CASSPGTSNQPQHF; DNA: TGTGCCAGCAGTCCAGGGACGAGCAATCAGCCCCAGCATTTT
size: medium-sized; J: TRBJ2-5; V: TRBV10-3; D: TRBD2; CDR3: CAINVGSGSQETQYF; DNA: TGTGCCATCAACGTAGGTAGCGGGTCCCAAGAGACCCAGTACTTC
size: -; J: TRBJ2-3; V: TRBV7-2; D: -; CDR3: CASSPRGGTDTQYF; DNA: TGTGCCAGCAGCCCAAGGGGGGGCACAGATACGCAGTATTTT
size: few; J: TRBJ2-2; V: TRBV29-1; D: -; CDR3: CSVRQNTGELFF; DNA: TGCAGCGTGCGACAGAACACCGGGGAGCTGTTTTTT
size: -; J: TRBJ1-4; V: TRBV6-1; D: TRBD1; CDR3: CASSLATTGLIEKLFF; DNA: TGTGCCAGCAGCCTAGCGACGACAGGGTTGATAGAAAAACTGTTTTTT
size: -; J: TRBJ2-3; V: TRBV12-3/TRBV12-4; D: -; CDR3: CASSLRLGSVLADTQYF; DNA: TGTGCCAGCAGTTTAAGGTTGGGTAGCGTCCTCGCAGATACGCAGTATTTT
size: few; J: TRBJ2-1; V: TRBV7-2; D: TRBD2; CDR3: CASSLGGGLPGGEQFF; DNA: TGTGCCAGCAGCTTAGGCGGGGGACTCCCAGGAGGTGAGCAGTTCTTC
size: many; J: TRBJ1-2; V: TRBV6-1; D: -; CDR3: CASSELWSSYGYTF; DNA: TGTGCCAGCAGTGAACTCTGGTCCTCATATGGCTACACCTTC
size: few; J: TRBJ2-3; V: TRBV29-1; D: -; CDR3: CSVDGAVTDTQYF; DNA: TGCAGCGTTGACGGGGCGGTGACAGATACGCAGTATTTT
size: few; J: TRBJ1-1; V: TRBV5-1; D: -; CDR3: CASSLDGDTEAFF; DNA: TGCGCCAGCAGCTTGGATGGGGACACTGAAGCTTTCTTT
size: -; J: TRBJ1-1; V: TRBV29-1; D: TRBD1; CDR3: CSAMGQTTEAFF; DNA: TGCAGCGCGATGGGACAGACGACTGAAGCTTTCTTT
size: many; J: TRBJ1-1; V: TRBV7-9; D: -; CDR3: CASSLGGKSTEAFF; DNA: TGTGCCAGCAGCTTAGGGGGGAAGAGCACTGAAGCTTTCTTT
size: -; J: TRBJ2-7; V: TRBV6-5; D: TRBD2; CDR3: CASSYLPSGSSYEQYF; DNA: TGTGCCAGCAGTTACCTCCCTAGCGGGAGCTCCTACGAGCAATACTTC
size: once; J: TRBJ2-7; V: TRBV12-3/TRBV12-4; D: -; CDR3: CASSLTSVGAEQYF; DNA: TGTGCCAGCAGTTTAACATCCGTAGGTGCCGAGCAGTACTTC
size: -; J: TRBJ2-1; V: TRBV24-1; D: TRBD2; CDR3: CATKGTSDYNEQFF; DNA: TGTGCCACCAAAGGGACTAGCGATTACAATGAGCAGTTCTTC
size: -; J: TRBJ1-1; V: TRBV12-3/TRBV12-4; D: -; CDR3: CASRPDTNTEAFF; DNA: TGTGCCAGCAGACCCGACACGAACACTGAAGCTTTCTTT
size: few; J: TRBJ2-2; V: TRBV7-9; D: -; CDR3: CASSLNSQGRETGELFF; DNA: TGTGCCAGCAGCTTGAATTCTCAGGGGCGGGAGACCGGGGAGCTGTTTTTT
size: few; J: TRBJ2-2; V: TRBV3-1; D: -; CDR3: CASSQAWQGPTGELFF; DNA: TGTGCCAGCAGCCAAGCTTGGCAGGGGCCCACCGGGGAGCTGTTTTTT
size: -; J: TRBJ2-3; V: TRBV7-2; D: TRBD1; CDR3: CASSSSGTGGYTQYF; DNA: TGTGCCAGCAGCTCCTCCGGGACAGGGGGGTATACGCAGTATTTT
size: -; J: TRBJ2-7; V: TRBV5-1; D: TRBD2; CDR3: CASSRDLAVTYEQYF; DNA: TGCGCCAGCAGCAGAGACCTAGCGGTAACCTACGAGCAGTACTTC
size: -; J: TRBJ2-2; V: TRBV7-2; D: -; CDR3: CASSLLKGTGELFF; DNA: TGTGCCAGCAGCTTACTAAAAGGGACCGGGGAGCTGTTTTTT
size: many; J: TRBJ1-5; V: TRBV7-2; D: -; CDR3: CASSLGRQAINQPQHF; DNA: TGTGCCAGCAGCTTAGGAAGACAGGCCATAAATCAGCCCCAGCATTTT
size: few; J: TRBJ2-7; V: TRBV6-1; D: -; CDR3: CASSGPTQEQYF; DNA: TGTGCCAGCAGCGGGCCCACACAAGAGCAGTACTTC
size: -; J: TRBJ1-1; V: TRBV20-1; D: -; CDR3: CSARDPGVNTEAFF; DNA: TGCAGTGCCAGAGATCCTGGGGTGAACACTGAAGCTTTCTTT
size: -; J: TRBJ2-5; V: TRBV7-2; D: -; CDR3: CASVSGGLSETQYF; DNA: TGTGCCAGCGTTTCTGGGGGGCTCTCAGAGACCCAGTACTTC
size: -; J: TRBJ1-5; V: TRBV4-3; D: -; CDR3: CASSLLGHASRSNQPQHF; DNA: TGCGCCAGCAGCCTACTGGGGCACGCAAGCCGAAGCAATCAGCCCCAGCATTTT
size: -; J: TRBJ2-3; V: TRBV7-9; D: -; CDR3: CASGGRGGTDTQYF; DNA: TGTGCCAGCGGAGGTCGGGGTGGAACAGATACGCAGTATTTT
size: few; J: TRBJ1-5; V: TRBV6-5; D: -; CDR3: CASSSSRDQPQHF; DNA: TGTGCCAGCAGTTCTTCCAGAGATCAGCCCCAGCATTTT
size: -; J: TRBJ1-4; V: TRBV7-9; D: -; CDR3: CASSTQTNEKLFF; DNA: TGTGCCAGCAGCACACAGACAAATGAAAAACTGTTTTTT
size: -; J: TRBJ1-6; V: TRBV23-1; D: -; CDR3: CASSQRTFRGQSSYNSPLHF; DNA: TGCGCCAGCAGTCAACGTACCTTTCGGGGCCAGAGCTCCTATAATTCACCCCTCCACTTT
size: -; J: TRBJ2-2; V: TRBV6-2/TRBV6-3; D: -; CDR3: CASSSGNTGELFF; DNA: TGTGCCAGCAGTTCGGGGAACACCGGGGAGCTGTTTTTT
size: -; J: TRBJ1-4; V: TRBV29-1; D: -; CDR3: CSVGWGNEKLFF; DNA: TGCAGCGTTGGTTGGGGTAATGAAAAACTGTTTTTT
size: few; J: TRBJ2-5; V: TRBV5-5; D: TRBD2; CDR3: CASSPSGIRFVETQYF; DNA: TGTGCCAGCAGCCCCAGCGGGATACGGTTCGTGGAGACCCAGTACTTC
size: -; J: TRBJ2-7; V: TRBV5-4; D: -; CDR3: CASSLDTESYEQYF; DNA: TGTGCCAGCAGCTTGGATACAGAATCCTACGAGCAGTACTTC
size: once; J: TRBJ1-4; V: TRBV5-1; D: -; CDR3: CASSLDGQSNEKLFF; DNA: TGCGCCAGCAGCTTGGACGGACAGTCTAATGAAAAACTGTTTTTT
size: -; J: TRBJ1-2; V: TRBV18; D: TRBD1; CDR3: CASSRDRESSGYTF; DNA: TGTGCCAGCTCGCGCGACAGGGAGTCGAGTGGCTACACCTTC
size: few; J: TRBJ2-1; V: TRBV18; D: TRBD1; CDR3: CASSPQGARSNEQFF; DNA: TGTGCCAGCTCACCGCAGGGGGCGCGAAGCAATGAGCAGTTCTTC
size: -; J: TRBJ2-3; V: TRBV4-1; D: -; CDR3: CATAELWGFTDTQYF; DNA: TGCGCCACCGCAGAGTTATGGGGCTTCACAGATACGCAGTATTTT
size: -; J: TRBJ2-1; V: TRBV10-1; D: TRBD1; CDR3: CASSECRDRASNEQFF; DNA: TGCGCCAGCAGTGAGTGCCGGGACAGGGCATCCAATGAGCAGTTCTTC
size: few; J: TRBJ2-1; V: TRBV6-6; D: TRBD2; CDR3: CASSYSPTSGGSYNEQFF; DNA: TGTGCCAGCAGTTACTCTCCGACTAGCGGGGGGTCCTACAATGAGCAGTTCTTC